The 9 T cell receptor beta chains reported below all come from one sample, sequenced in a study of brain metastases from non-small cell lung cancer. Here immunoSEQ multiplex PCR was the method, and the copy in TCRdb shows in-frame clones only, minus some. The sample records about 350 clones, roughly 93% being singletons. Sequencing input: primary lung tumor tissue. Receptors were obtained from a donor at least 40 years old with non-small cell lung cancer.

This clone turned up a few times. The V call is TRBV7-9, the J call TRBJ1-1; TRBD1 might be the D (5 bases). The CDR3 contains 15 residues. V was shortened by 3 bases and J by 6 bases, with 17 bases between the two germline ends. Germline V CDR1 and CDR2: SEHNR, FQNEAQ (reference sequence). The CDR3 DNA sequence: TGTGCCAGCAGCTTTGGGGAGGGGAGGATAGCTGAAGCTTTCTTT. Its protein product is CASSFGEGRIAEAFF. Full variable domain (rest looked up from reference TRBV7-9 and TRBJ1-1): DTGVSQNPRHKITKRGQNVTFRCDPISEHNRLYWYRQTLGQGPEFLTYFQNEAQLEKSRLLSDRFSAERPKGSFSTLEIQRTEQGDSAMYLCASSFGEGRIAEAFFGQGTRLTVV.

This clone has just one count. The chain has TRBV11-1 and TRBJ2-5, with 7 bases identical to TRBD2. Looked up from germline, CDR1 is SGHAT and CDR2 is FQDESV (reference sequence). The J segment lost 2 bases and the V segment lost 5 bases, leaving 2 bases of the junction unmatched. This CDR3 has 13 amino acids. The CDR3 DNA reads TGTGCCAGCAGCCCGGGACTACAAGAGACCCAGTACTTC. It is translated as CASSPGLQETQYF.

The chain joins TRBV5-1 to TRBJ2-3; D gene ambiguous. Germline loops: CDR1 SGHRS, CDR2 YFSETQ. Trimming shortened V by 1 base and J by 1 base, and 10 bases separated the two germline ends. The CDR3 sequence is 15 residues long. Written as DNA, the CDR3 is TGCGCCAGCAGCTTGATGGATTCCCGCACAGATACGCAGTATTTT. This sequence encodes CASSLMDSRTDTQYF.

V and J are TRBV18 and TRBJ1-1, with D hard to call. CDR1 is KGHSH and CDR2 is LQKENI in the germline V gene. The CDR3 spans 17 residues. The V and J ends lost 1 base and 0 bases respectively, with 15 bases between them. The CDR3 loop is CASSPLPPNLMNTEAFF. The CDR3 nucleotides are TGTGCCAGCTCACCACTTCCCCCCAACCTGATGAACACTGAAGCTTTCTTT.

Concerning this clone itself: The junction departs from the called germline gene at one end, perhaps through a read error. The chain combines TRBV28 with TRBJ2-2; TRBD2 might be the D (6 bases). Germline V gene data show CDR1 as MDHEN and CDR2 as SYDVKM. The CDR3 length is 13 residues. The CDR3 here is CANSLSGVGELFF. The CDR3 bases are TGTGCCAACAGTTTATCGGGGGTCGGGGAGCTGTTTTTT.

The rearrangement joins TRBV3-1 (or the pseudogene TRBV3-2) to TRBJ1-4; D is uncertain. The V end was cut by 0 bases, the J end by 6 bases, with 11 bases between. The CDR3 is made up of 15 amino acids. Germline V gives CDR1 LGHDT, CDR2 YNNKEL (reference sequence). The DNA of the CDR3 is TGTGCCAGCAGCCAAGAAGGGAGGAGAGATGAAAAACTGTTTTTT. This sequence encodes CASSQEGRRDEKLFF.

The chain couples TRBV5-6 to TRBJ2-7, with no clear D. CDR1 and CDR2 (germline): SGHDT, YYEEEE. The V and J ends lost 2 bases and 5 bases respectively, with 5 bases between them. The CDR3 consists of 11 residues. CDR3 in amino acids: CASSLGNEQYF. The CDR3, as DNA: TGTGCCAGCAGCTTAGGGAACGAGCAGTACTTC. Supplemented by reference TRBV5-6 and TRBJ2-7, the full variable domain reads DAGVTQSPTHLIKTRGQQVTLRCSPKSGHDTVSWYQQALGQGPQFIFQYYEEEERQRGNFPDRFSGHQFPNYSSELNVNALLLGDSALYLCASSLGNEQYFGPGTRLTVT.

The chain joins TRBV6-1 to TRBJ2-5, with 9 bases that match TRBD1. After removal of 2 bases from V and 6 bases from J, the junction contained 4 bases not matched to a gene. CDR1 is MNHNS and CDR2 is SASEGT in the germline V gene. The CDR3 loop spans 14 amino acids. CDR3 coding DNA: TGTGCCAGCAGTGAAAGGACAGGGGAGAAGACCCAGTACTTC. Protein sequence: CASSERTGEKTQYF.

This chain uses TRBV19 with TRBJ2-3; 10 bases agree with TRBD2. This CDR3 has 18 amino acids. Germline V gene data show CDR1 as LNHDA and CDR2 as SQIVND (reference sequence). V lost 4 bases and J lost 1; bases outside the gene matches: 11. The DNA for the CDR3 is TGTGCCAGTAGTACCTCTACAGGCGGGACTAGCGGCACAGATACGCAGTATTTT. Its protein product is CASSTSTGGTSGTDTQYF.